Listed below are T cell receptor beta chains from one sample, sequenced in a study of blood T cell repertoires in COVID-19. The method was immunoSEQ multiplex PCR; TCRdb's version includes in-frame clones alone and lacks a portion of them. The data show fewer than 250,000 clones, about 80% seen once. Sequenced input: peripheral blood. The source is a middle-aged woman with active or convalescent COVID-19. Each CDR3 is given without its conserved first and last residue. The order of the fields is V gene, D gene, CDR3 protein. The D gene is left open where the match is weak.

TRBV10-1	TRBD1	ASSYRGNTEAF
TRBV7-9	TRBD2	ASSRVLADQETQY
TRBV19	-	ASRVAVTSYNEQF
TRBV30	-	AWSPQGTEAF
TRBV29-1	-	SVTKGRPPYGYT
TRBV28	-	ASSLGGQSGNTIY
TRBV19	TRBD1	ASTPTTGLNTIY
TRBV27	-	ASRVSSGGRNYT
TRBV30	TRBD1	AWGGGTGAEKLF
TRBV5-1	TRBD1	ASSLGGQVSGNTIY
TRBV5-4	TRBD2	ASSRAGEDGETQY
TRBV5-1	-	ASSLTGFPYEQY
TRBV11-2	-	ASSSVTATYEQY
TRBV6-1	TRBD1	ASSEAGQGYQPQH
TRBV5-5	-	ASSLTGLNQPQH
TRBV30	TRBD1	AWTISPGGLYGYT
TRBV5-1	-	ASSLAPGGSIQETQY
TRBV18	TRBD2	ASSGLESDTQY
TRBV2	TRBD1	ASIWDRQGNTEAF
TRBV3-1/TRBV3-2	-	ASSQEPGLENSPLH
TRBV30	-	AWRQGIEDTQY
TRBV7-2	-	ASNKLTASSYNEQF
TRBV5-4	-	ASSLDGSSSGNTIY
TRBV6-5	-	ASSFREPYYGYT
TRBV6-5	TRBD1	ASRQGAKSPLH
TRBV5-8	-	ASSLAGSGFREKLF
TRBV11-2	-	ASSGLQYLNYGYT
TRBV5-4	TRBD1	ASSLPGQSSYEQY
TRBV4-3	-	ASSQVRAGNTEAF
TRBV15	-	ATGQSLKETQY
TRBV11-2	-	ASSLARGATDTQY
TRBV19	-	ASRPPQGYNSPLH
TRBV7-3	-	ASSPRNTEAF
TRBV27	TRBD1	ASSYPGTGSDEQY
TRBV7-6	-	ASSLVRDFSSKLF
TRBV7-2	-	ASSLAYESYEQY
TRBV12-3/TRBV12-4	-	ASSSIGTSFQY
TRBV29-1	-	SVESPWTSNTEAF
TRBV5-1	-	ASSLLQGNTEAF
TRBV6-5	-	ASSYQVQLRSPLH
TRBV30	TRBD1	AWSVPQGASYNEQF
TRBV2	-	ASRVTGPIGEQY
TRBV28	TRBD1	ASSPGLGQGVNSPLH
TRBV11-2	-	ASSPFTGSRSSPLH
TRBV7-3	-	ASSPIGDSGYT
TRBV6-1	TRBD1	ASSEIWTGDDSPLH
TRBV15	TRBD1	ATSRATLGQLNTEAF
TRBV19	TRBD2	ASSPSGGGYEQY
TRBV2	TRBD2	ASSARSGREEQY
TRBV5-1	TRBD1	ASSLDGQGAYGYT
TRBV28	TRBD1	ASSLDRVSAF
TRBV30	-	AWGTSGETQY
TRBV9	-	ASSVATADPRNEQF
TRBV24-1	TRBD1	ATSAGGGPSFTDTQY